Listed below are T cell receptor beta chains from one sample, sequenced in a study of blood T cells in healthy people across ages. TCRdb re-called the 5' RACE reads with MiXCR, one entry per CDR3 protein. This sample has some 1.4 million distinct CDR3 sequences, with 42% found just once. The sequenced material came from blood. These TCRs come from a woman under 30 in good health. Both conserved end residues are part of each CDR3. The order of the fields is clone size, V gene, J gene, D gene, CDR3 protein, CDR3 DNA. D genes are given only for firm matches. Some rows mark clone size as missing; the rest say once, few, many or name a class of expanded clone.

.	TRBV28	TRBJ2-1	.	CASTLGGITSWNEQFF	TGTGCCAGCACCTTAGGGGGTATCACAAGTTGGAATGAGCAGTTCTTC
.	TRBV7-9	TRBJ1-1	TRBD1	CASNLQGVWTEAFF	TGTGCCAGCAACCTACAGGGGGTTTGGACTGAAGCTTTCTTT
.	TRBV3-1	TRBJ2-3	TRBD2	CASSPPTGTSGTDTQYF	TGTGCCAGCAGCCCTCCTACCGGGACTAGCGGAACAGATACGCAGTATTTT
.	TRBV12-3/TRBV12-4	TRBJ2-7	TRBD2	CASSPRTSGEGEQYF	TGTGCCAGCAGCCCGCGGACTAGCGGGGAAGGTGAGCAGTACTTC
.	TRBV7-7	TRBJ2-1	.	CASSLMERGANEQFF	TGTGCCAGCAGCTTAATGGAGAGGGGAGCTAATGAGCAGTTCTTC
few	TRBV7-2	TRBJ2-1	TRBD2	CASSSDGTSGYNEQFF	TGTGCCAGCAGCTCCGACGGGACTAGCGGCTACAATGAGCAGTTCTTC
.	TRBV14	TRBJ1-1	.	CASSQGGSGRVTEAFF	TGTGCCAGCAGCCAAGGCGGCAGCGGCCGTGTCACTGAAGCTTTCTTT
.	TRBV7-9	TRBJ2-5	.	CASSLGRGPLEETQYF	TGTGCCAGCAGCTTAGGGAGGGGCCCTCTAGAAGAGACCCAGTACTTC
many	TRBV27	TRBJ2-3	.	CASSPRGDTQYF	TGTGCCAGCAGTCCCCGGGGAGATACGCAGTATTTT
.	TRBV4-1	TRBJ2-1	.	CASSQVPGGLVSHEQFF	TGCGCCAGCAGCCAAGTCCCCGGGGGGCTAGTGAGCCATGAGCAGTTCTTC
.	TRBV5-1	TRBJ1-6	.	CASSLALGDSPLHF	TGCGCCAGCAGCTTGGCTCTGGGGGATTCACCCCTCCACTTT
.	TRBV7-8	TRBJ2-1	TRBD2	CASSFGTTSGAQFF	TGTGCCAGCAGCTTCGGGACGACTAGCGGCGCGCAGTTCTTC
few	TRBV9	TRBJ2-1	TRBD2	CASSVRPSGPNNEQFF	TGTGCCAGCAGCGTACGGCCTAGCGGGCCGAACAATGAGCAGTTCTTC
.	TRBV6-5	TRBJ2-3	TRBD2	CASSPGLAGLTDAQYF	TGTGCCAGCAGCCCAGGACTAGCGGGGCTCACAGATGCGCAGTATTTT
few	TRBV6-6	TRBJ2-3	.	CASRPPRDRQGDTQYF	TGTGCCAGCAGACCTCCTCGGGACCGTCAGGGAGATACGCAGTATTTT
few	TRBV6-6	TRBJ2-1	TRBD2	CASTTGLVGEQFF	TGTGCCAGCACCACGGGACTAGTCGGTGAGCAGTTCTTC
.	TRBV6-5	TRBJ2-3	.	CASGRGIWTDTQYF	TGTGCCAGCGGGCGAGGGATATGGACAGATACGCAGTATTTT
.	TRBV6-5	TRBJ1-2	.	CASSYSPSNYGYTF	TGTGCCAGCAGTTACTCACCCTCCAACTATGGCTACACCTTC
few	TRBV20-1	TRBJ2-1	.	CSASGDNEQFF	TGCAGTGCTAGCGGCGACAATGAGCAGTTCTTC
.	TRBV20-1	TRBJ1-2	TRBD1	CSAFQGAVGGYTF	TGCAGTGCTTTCCAGGGGGCGGTGGGTGGCTACACCTTC
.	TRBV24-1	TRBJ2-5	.	CATSDSGTPETQYF	TGTGCCACCAGTGATTCCGGGACTCCAGAGACCCAGTACTTC
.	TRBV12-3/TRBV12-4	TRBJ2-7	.	CASRRGIYYNEQYF	TGTGCCAGCAGACGCGGGATTTACTACAATGAGCAGTACTTC
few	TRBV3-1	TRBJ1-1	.	CASSPGGGRALTEAFF	TGTGCCAGCAGCCCCGGGGGCGGCAGGGCCTTAACTGAAGCTTTCTTT
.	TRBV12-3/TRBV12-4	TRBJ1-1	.	CASSLITPSGGAFF	TGTGCCAGCAGTTTAATTACTCCAAGCGGGGGAGCTTTCTTT
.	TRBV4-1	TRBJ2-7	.	CASSHQGQDSYEQYF	TGCGCCAGCAGCCATCAGGGTCAGGATTCCTACGAGCAGTACTTC
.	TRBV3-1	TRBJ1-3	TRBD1	CASSPKVSDRERNTIYF	TGTGCCAGCAGCCCCAAAGTCTCGGACAGGGAGAGAAACACCATATATTTT
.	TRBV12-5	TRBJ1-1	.	CASHRDHTEAFF	TGTGCTAGCCATAGGGACCACACTGAAGCTTTCTTT
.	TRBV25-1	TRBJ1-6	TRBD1	CASKETGDGPPLHF	TGTGCCAGCAAAGAGACAGGGGATGGTCCACCCCTCCACTTT
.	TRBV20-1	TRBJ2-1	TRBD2	CSAAGGSYNEQFF	TGCAGTGCTGCGGGAGGTTCCTACAATGAGCAGTTCTTC
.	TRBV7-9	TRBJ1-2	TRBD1	CASSSRDRVKYGYTF	TGTGCCAGCAGCTCGAGGGACAGGGTAAAATATGGCTACACCTTC
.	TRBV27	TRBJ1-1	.	CASSLSLLNTEAFF	TGTGCCAGCAGTTTATCGTTACTGAACACTGAAGCTTTCTTT
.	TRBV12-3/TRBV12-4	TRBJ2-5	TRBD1	CASSQRQGGETQYF	TGTGCCAGCAGTCAAAGACAGGGGGGGGAGACCCAGTACTTC
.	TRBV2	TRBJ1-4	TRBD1	CASSGTGHFVKLFF	TGTGCCAGCAGCGGGACAGGGCATTTTGTGAAACTGTTTTTT
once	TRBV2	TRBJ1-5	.	CASSRPGLFNQPQHF	TGTGCCAGCAGTCGACCGGGTCTCTTCAATCAGCCCCAGCATTTT
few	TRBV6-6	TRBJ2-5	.	CASSRGPDQETQYF	TGTGCCAGCAGCCGGGGTCCCGACCAAGAGACCCAGTACTTC
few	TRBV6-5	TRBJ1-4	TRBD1	CASSHGNRGREKLFF	TGTGCCAGCAGCCACGGAAACAGGGGGCGGGAAAAACTGTTTTTT
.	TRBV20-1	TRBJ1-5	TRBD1	CSALTGVFNQPQHF	TGCAGTGCCTTGACAGGGGTATTCAATCAGCCCCAGCATTTT
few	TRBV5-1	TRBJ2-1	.	CASSVDTRSYNEQFF	TGCGCCAGCAGCGTGGACACACGCTCCTACAATGAGCAGTTCTTC
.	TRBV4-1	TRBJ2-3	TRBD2	CASSRGLAGGTQYF	TGCGCCAGCAGCCGAGGACTAGCGGGCGGTACGCAGTATTTT
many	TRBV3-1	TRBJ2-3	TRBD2	CASSRLSSGSAADTQYF	TGTGCCAGCAGCCGCCTTTCTAGCGGGAGTGCCGCAGATACGCAGTATTTT
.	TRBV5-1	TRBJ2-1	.	CASSLGTAGGEQFF	TGCGCCAGCAGCTTAGGGACCGCTGGTGGGGAGCAGTTCTTC
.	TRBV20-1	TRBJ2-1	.	CSAQGLGVGEQFF	TGCAGTGCTCAGGGACTTGGGGTGGGTGAGCAGTTCTTC
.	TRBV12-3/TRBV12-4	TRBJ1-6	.	CASSPVPGRRHF	TGTGCCAGCAGCCCCGTTCCGGGACGGCGCCACTTT
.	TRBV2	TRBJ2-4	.	CASSEEREAKNIQYF	TGTGCCAGCAGTGAAGAGCGAGAAGCCAAAAACATTCAGTACTTC
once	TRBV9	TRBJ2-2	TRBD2	CASSVELRGVTGELFF	TGTGCCAGCAGCGTAGAGCTGCGGGGGGTCACCGGGGAGCTGTTTTTT
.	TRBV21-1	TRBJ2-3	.	CASSKFEGDRDADTQYF	TGTGCCAGCAGCAAGTTCGAGGGGGACAGGGATGCAGATACGCAGTATTTT
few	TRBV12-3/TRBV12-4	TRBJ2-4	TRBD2	CASSFDIAGKWYF	TGTGCCAGCAGTTTTGATATAGCGGGCAAATGGTACTTC
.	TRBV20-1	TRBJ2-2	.	CSARQAANTGELFF	TGCAGTGCTAGACAGGCCGCGAACACCGGGGAGCTGTTTTTT
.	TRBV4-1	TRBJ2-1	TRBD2	CASSQESSGDNEQFF	TGCGCCAGCAGCCAAGAGTCTAGCGGGGACAATGAGCAGTTCTTC